A single T cell receptor (beta chain) is shown here with its context. This sample is part of a study of T cell changes during pregnancy in multiple sclerosis. The table came from immunoSEQ multiplex PCR; TCRdb's copy has only in-frame clones and leaves some out. The sample lists 70,000 to 90,000 clones, 90% to 95% seen once, with approximately 3.3% in the top ten. Trimming left V 5 bases short and J 7 bases short, with 12 bases between. CDR1 and CDR2 (germline): SGHRS, YFSETQ. This CDR3 has 12 residues. The sequences come from PBMCs, collected in the first trimester of pregnancy. The source is a female donor in good health, serving as a control in a pregnancy study. Some clones in this sample may be carry-over from other donors' samples. V usage is TRBV5-1 and J usage is TRBJ1-2; D perhaps matches TRBD1 (5 bases). The CDR3, as DNA: TGCGCCAGCAGAATAGGGGACTCTGGCTACACCTTC. This gives the protein CASRIGDSGYTF.